One sample yielded the 29 T cell receptor beta chains listed below, sequenced in a study of blood T cell repertoires in COVID-19. Sequenced by immunoSEQ multiplex PCR; TCRdb stores in-frame clones only, minus some. The profile shows a few hundred thousand clones, about 80% of them singletons. Material for sequencing was PBMCs or T cells enriched from blood (not recorded which). Receptor source: a man aged 35 to 55 who had recovered from COVID-19.

There are a few counts of this clone. This sequence joins TRBV6-1 and TRBJ1-6; TRBD1 aligns across 10 bases. Germline CDR1 reads MNHNS; CDR2 reads SASEGT. CDR3 size: 16 residues. The ends lost 3 bases at V and 4 bases at J; junction bases unmatched: 3. This CDR3 reads CASSEGDRGYNSPLHF. DNA of the CDR3: TGTGCCAGCAGTGAGGGGGACAGGGGATATAATTCACCCCTCCACTTT.

The genes are TRBV7-3 and TRBJ2-1; D is perhaps TRBD2 (6 bases). This CDR3 is built from 18 residues. The germline V gene encodes CDR1 SGHTA and CDR2 FQGTGA. Trimming took off 4 bases at V and 4 bases at J, with 23 bases between the two ends. The CDR3 coding sequence is TGTGCCAGCAGCTCCACGGACCGAAAAGGCGGGGCATACAATGAGCAGTTCTTC. Protein sequence: CASSSTDRKGGAYNEQFF.

The chain employs TRBV7-3 and TRBJ2-7; 8 positions match TRBD2. Germline V gives CDR1 SGHTA, CDR2 FQGTGA. CDR3 size: 15 residues. The trim removed 5 bases at V and 3 bases at J, leaving 9 bases unmatched. The CDR3 reads CASSPSGGGYYEQYF. The CDR3 nucleotides read TGTGCCAGCAGCCCCTCGGGAGGGGGGTACTACGAGCAGTACTTC.

The V and J genes are TRBV29-1 and TRBJ2-5, with a possible D match to TRBD2 (6 bases). The V end was cut by 5 bases, the J end by 0 bases, with 7 bases between. From germline, CDR1 is SQVTM and CDR2 ANQGSEA. This CDR3 contains 12 residues. CDR3 protein: CSVREYQETQYF. As DNA, the CDR3 is TGCAGCGTTCGGGAGTACCAAGAGACCCAGTACTTC. Drawing the rest from reference TRBV29-1 and TRBJ2-5, the complete variable domain is SAVISQKPSRDICQRGTSLTIQCQVDSQVTMMFWYRQQPGQSLTLIATANQGSEATYESGFVIDKFPISRPNLTFSTLTVSNMSPEDSSIYLCSVREYQETQYFGPGTRLLVL.

This clone was detected once. The rearrangement joins TRBV7-6 to TRBJ2-7; D possibly corresponds to TRBD2 (5 bases). Trimming shortened V by 2 bases and J by 4 bases, and 12 bases separated the two germline ends. Germline V gives CDR1 SGHVS, CDR2 FNYEAQ. This CDR3 spans 14 amino acids. The CDR3 DNA reads as TGTGCCAGCAGCTTACTGCGGGCCGATTACGAGCAGTACTTC. Translated: CASSLLRADYEQYF.

The rearrangement links TRBV6-5 to TRBJ1-1; no clear D. CDR1 and CDR2 (germline): MNHEY, SVGAGI. V dropped 9 bases and J dropped 0 bases, with 14 bases sitting between them. CDR3 size: 14 residues. The DNA of the CDR3 is TGTGCCAGTCGCTTAGCCGAGGTGAACACTGAAGCTTTCTTT. Its protein product is CASRLAEVNTEAFF.

This chain joins TRBV5-1 and TRBJ2-2, with D possibly matching TRBD1 (6 bases). The germline CDR1 and CDR2 sequences are SGHRS and YFSETQ. The CDR3 runs 16 residues. V was pared by 0 bases and J by 3 bases, with 12 bases between. The CDR3 spells CASSLERTAYTGELFF. CDR3 sequence (DNA): TGCGCCAGCAGCTTGGAGCGGACAGCCTACACCGGGGAGCTGTTTTTT.

The rearrangement links TRBV5-1 to TRBJ2-7; 8 positions match TRBD1. The CDR3 is 12 amino acids. CDR1 SGHRS and CDR2 YFSETQ come from the germline V gene. V was pared by 4 bases and J by 4 bases, with 1 base of the junction left unmatched. The CDR3 spells CASSGQGYEQYF. CDR3 DNA: TGCGCCAGCAGCGGACAGGGATACGAGCAGTACTTC.

The chain combines TRBV5-1 with TRBJ2-5, with 7 bases fitting TRBD1. With 4 bases clipped from V and 5 bases from J, the junction kept 5 bases outside the gene matches. CDR1 and CDR2 from the germline V gene are SGHRS and YFSETQ. This CDR3 spans 13 amino acids. CDR3 coding DNA: TGCGCCAGCAGCGTATCCAGGGGGGAGACCCAGTACTTC. Protein product: CASSVSRGETQYF.

V gene TRBV6-5 combines with J gene TRBJ2-7; 8 positions match TRBD1. CDR1 is MNHEY, CDR2 SVGAGI, per germline. With V trimmed by 5 bases and J by 7 bases, 4 bases remained unmatched. This CDR3 has 12 amino acids. This CDR3 is CASSPRQGEQYF. The CDR3 DNA sequence: TGTGCCAGCAGTCCTCGACAGGGGGAGCAGTACTTC.

This rearrangement joins TRBV6-2 or TRBV6-3 to TRBJ2-2; TRBD2 matches 11 bases. Germline trimming cut 2 bases from V and 3 bases from J; bases unmatched to any gene: 11. Germline CDR1 MNHEY, CDR2 SVGEGT. The CDR3 sequence is 19 residues long. The CDR3 here is CASSYIQVRGLADTGELFF. For the CDR3, the DNA is TGTGCCAGCAGTTACATTCAAGTTAGGGGACTAGCGGACACCGGGGAGCTGTTTTTT.

This clone was recorded a few times. The chain carries TRBV21-1 and TRBJ1-6; the table names TRBD1, a call not compared with the DNA. TRBV21-1 is a pseudogene segment. CDR3 size: 16 residues. The CDR3 is CASRLPGVSYNSPLHF. The CDR3 DNA reads as TGTGCCAGCAGGCTTCCAGGGGTGTCCTATAATTCACCCCTCCACTTT.

J is TRBJ2-1 and V is TRBV13; the match to TRBD1 covers 7 bases. CDR3 length: 15 residues. CDR1 is PRHDT, CDR2 FYEKMQ, per germline (reference sequence). V dropped 7 bases and J dropped 4; count of bases not matched to a gene: 10. The chain's CDR3 is CASTLARGRYNEQFF. CDR3 coding DNA: TGTGCCAGCACCCTCGCTAGGGGGCGGTACAATGAGCAGTTCTTC.

The chain is built from TRBV28 and TRBJ1-1; 7 bases align to TRBD1. CDR1 and CDR2 from the germline V gene are MDHEN and SYDVKM. The CDR3 has 14 amino acids. With V trimmed by 6 bases and J by 8 bases, 12 bases remained unmatched. The CDR3 nucleotides are TGTGCCAGCAGCCGGGTCGACAGGGTAGACGAAGCTTTCTTT. Protein sequence: CASSRVDRVDEAFF.

This clone was seen more than once but under ten times. The V gene is TRBV9, the J gene TRBJ2-3, with 15 bases matching TRBD2. This CDR3 is 18 amino acids long. The V gene's germline CDR1 is SGDLS and CDR2 YYNGEE. V dropped 3 bases and J dropped 8; count of bases not matched to a gene: 13. CDR3 region: CASSDSLWTSGGAATQYF. The CDR3 coding sequence is TGTGCCAGCAGCGATTCGCTGTGGACTAGCGGGGGGGCGGCTACGCAGTATTTT.

This chain links TRBV30 with TRBJ1-6; possible D gene TRBD1, 5 bases. V shed 2 bases and J shed 8 bases, with 13 bases lying between them. The CDR3 length is 14 residues. Germline V CDR1 and CDR2: GTSNPN, SVGIG (reference sequence). The CDR3, as DNA: TGTGCCTGGAGTCTTTGGGGAGGGGATTCACCCCTCCACTTT. This codes for CAWSLWGGDSPLHF. Using reference TRBV30 and TRBJ1-6 for the parts outside the CDR3, the full variable domain is SQTIHQWPATLVQPVGSPLSLECTVEGTSNPNLYWYRQAAGRGLQLLFYSVGIGQISSEVPQNLSASRPQDRQFILSSKKLLLSDSGFYLCAWSLWGGDSPLHFGNGTRLTVT.

The rearrangement joins TRBV15 to TRBJ1-3, with a weak D call TRBD1 (6 bases). The V and J ends lost 5 bases and 0 bases respectively, with 17 bases between them. The CDR3 has 17 amino acids. CDR1 and CDR2 (germline): LNHNV, YYDKDF (reference sequence). The DNA for the CDR3 is TGTGCCACCAGCCCTGACAGGTTTCTTTTCTCTGGAAACACCATATATTTT. Its translation is CATSPDRFLFSGNTIYF. Supplemented by reference TRBV15 and TRBJ1-3, the full variable domain reads DAMVIQNPRYQVTQFGKPVTLSCSQTLNHNVMYWYQQKSSQAPKLLFHYYDKDFNNEADTPDNFQSRRPNTSFCFLDIRSPGLGDTAMYLCATSPDRFLFSGNTIYFGEGSWLTVV.

The rearrangement uses TRBV7-3 and TRBJ2-1, with 8 bases matching TRBD2. Germline V CDR1 and CDR2: SGHTA, FQGTGA. The ends lost 7 bases at V and 0 bases at J; junction bases unmatched: 5. This CDR3 is built from 15 residues. The CDR3 sequence: CASNLAGGSYNEQFF. The CDR3 nucleotides are TGTGCCAGCAACCTAGCGGGCGGCTCCTACAATGAGCAGTTCTTC. Full variable domain (missing parts from reference TRBV7-3 and TRBJ2-1): GAGVSQTPSNKVTEKGKYVELRCDPISGHTALYWYRQSLGQGPEFLIYFQGTGAADDSGLPNDRFFAVRPEGSVSTLKIQRTERGDSAVYLCASNLAGGSYNEQFFGPGTRLTVL.

The CDR3 region has the DNA TGTGCCAGCAGCCGAACTAGCGGGGATGCCTACGAGCAGTACTTC. Protein product: CASSRTSGDAYEQYF. The J gene is TRBJ2-7, the V gene TRBV4-2; 10 nucleotides agree with TRBD2. The CDR3 is made up of 15 amino acids. The germline gives CDR1 LGHNA, CDR2 YNFKEQ. The J segment lost 2 bases and the V segment lost 4 bases, leaving 5 bases of the junction unmatched.

This clone was detected only a few times. The chain links TRBV10-3 to TRBJ2-2, with D uncertain. Trimming took 4 bases from V and 2 from J, leaving 8 bases between them. The germline CDR1 and CDR2 sequences are ENHRY and SYGVKD. The CDR3 consists of 14 residues. The CDR3 here is CAISAETNTGELFF. The CDR3 DNA reads TGTGCCATCAGTGCGGAGACCAACACCGGGGAGCTGTTTTTT.

This chain joins TRBV7-3 and TRBJ2-3; D is uncertain. Germline V lookup: CDR1 SGHTA, CDR2 FQGTGA. CDR3 length: 13 residues. Trimming left V 1 base short and J 6 bases short, with 8 bases between. The CDR3 nucleotides read TGTGCCAGCAGCTTAAGCTCTGCGGATACGCAGTATTTT. It codes for CASSLSSADTQYF.

The chain joins TRBV28 to TRBJ2-4; 7 positions agree with TRBD2. CDR3 length: 18 amino acids. Germline V gene lookup returns CDR1 MDHEN and CDR2 SYDVKM. Unmatched junction bases numbered 9, after V lost 1 base and J lost 0 bases. This CDR3 reads CASSLFPGRKIAKNIQYF. CDR3 DNA sequence: TGTGCCAGCAGTTTATTCCCCGGGAGGAAGATAGCCAAAAACATTCAGTACTTC.

The chain recombines TRBV2 with TRBJ2-4, with D unresolved. V was cut by 3 bases and J by 1 base, with 4 bases left in between. The germline V gene encodes CDR1 SNHLY and CDR2 FYNNEI. This CDR3 spans 13 amino acids. In DNA, the CDR3 is TGTGCCAGCAGTGAGCAGGCCAAAAACATTCAGTACTTC. This codes for CASSEQAKNIQYF.

The rearrangement uses TRBV14 and TRBJ1-6; D gene ambiguous. CDR3 length: 14 amino acids. The ends were cut back, 1 base at V and 7 bases at J, with 8 bases in the middle. CDR1 SGHDN and CDR2 FVKESK come from the germline V gene. The CDR3 bases are TGTGCCAGCAGCCAAGGCGGTAGGAATTCACCCCTCCACTTT. Translated: CASSQGGRNSPLHF.

This chain links TRBV5-1 with TRBJ2-5; 10 bases line up with TRBD1. Germline V gene sequence: CDR1 SGHRS, CDR2 YFSETQ. This CDR3 spans 15 amino acids. After removal of 4 bases from V and 1 base from J, the junction contained 4 bases not matched to a gene. This chain's CDR3 is CASSNGQGGQETQYF. DNA of the CDR3: TGCGCCAGCAGCAACGGACAGGGGGGCCAAGAGACCCAGTACTTC.

The chain employs TRBV30 and TRBJ1-6, with D perhaps matching TRBD1 (6 bases). The germline CDR1 and CDR2 sequences are GTSNPN and SVGIG (reference sequence). Trimming took off 0 bases at V and 9 bases at J, with 12 bases between the two ends. The CDR3 runs 14 residues. The CDR3 is CAWSVGTGSSPLHF. Here the CDR3 DNA reads TGTGCCTGGAGTGTCGGCACAGGGAGTTCACCCCTCCACTTT.

The chain uses TRBV28 and TRBJ2-3, with TRBD2 identical over 7 bases. The CDR3 sequence is 14 residues long. Trimming at V came to 3 bases and at J to 6 bases, leaving 6 bases not matched to a gene. Per germline, CDR1 MDHEN and CDR2 SYDVKM. CDR3 nucleotide sequence: TGTGCCAGCAGTTTTGGGGGGGGTGTTGATACGCAGTATTTT. As protein: CASSFGGGVDTQYF.

The genes are TRBV28 and TRBJ1-6, with a possible D match to TRBD1 (5 bases). Germline-derived CDR1 and CDR2 are MDHEN and SYDVKM. With 4 bases removed from V and 0 bases from J, the gap between germline ends came to 22 bases. The CDR3 is 20 amino acids. The CDR3 is CASSSPSGTGGNSYNSPLHF. CDR3 DNA sequence: TGTGCCAGCAGTTCGCCATCCGGGACGGGAGGAAACTCCTATAATTCACCCCTCCACTTT.

The CDR3 DNA sequence: TGTGCCAGCAGCTTAACAGGGTCGGGCGAGCAGTACTTC. Protein product: CASSLTGSGEQYF. J is TRBJ2-7 and V is TRBV11-2, with D perhaps TRBD1 (6 bases). The CDR3 has 13 residues. Germline CDR1 and CDR2: SGHAT and FQNNGV. Trimming took 2 bases from V and 6 from J, leaving 11 bases between them.